This TCR beta chain came from a study of T cell responses to AZD1222 COVID-19 vaccine. Study-level points and caveats: Donors in the cohort were predominantly white British and more often female, and clonal diversity was possibly underestimated.

The ends were cut back, 0 bases at V and 4 bases at J, with 14 bases in the middle. The CDR3 contains 15 residues. Germline V gives CDR1 SGHRS, CDR2 YFSETQ. The protocol was immunoSEQ multiplex PCR, while the TCRdb copy is restricted to in-frame clones and leaves out a portion. Of some 100,000 clones listed, more than 70% are singletons. A word on this clone: Its antigen remains unknown.

The chain links TRBV5-1 to TRBJ2-7; the D is unclear. The sample consisted of peripheral blood, taken 28 days after the second AZD1222 dose. The source is an adult who received the AZD1222 COVID-19 vaccine. The CDR3 loop reads CASSLARGLLYEQYF. The CDR3 DNA follows: TGCGCCAGCAGCTTGGCCAGAGGCCTTTTGTACGAGCAGTACTTC.